Below, 14 T cell receptor beta chains from the same sample are listed, as sequenced in a study of blood T cell repertoires in COVID-19. Using immunoSEQ multiplex PCR, the repertoire was profiled, and TCRdb retains in-frame clones only, with some absent. Found here are some 96,000 clones, around four fifths of them singletons; the top ten hold about 12%. The specimen was peripheral blood. Receptors originate from a woman in her 70s with acute or convalescent COVID-19.

The chain has TRBV30 and TRBJ1-6; D is unclear. The CDR3 contains 15 residues. Trimming pared 5 bases from V and 9 bases from J, leaving 20 bases between. Looked up from germline, CDR1 is GTSNPN and CDR2 is SVGIG (reference sequence). This CDR3 is CAWGRKNPGASPLHF. The CDR3 DNA reads as TGTGCCTGGGGCAGGAAAAATCCCGGCGCTTCACCCCTCCACTTT.

This clone came up a few times. V gene TRBV7-8 combines with J gene TRBJ1-1; TRBD1 is a possible D gene (5 bases). The V gene's germline CDR1 is SGHVS and CDR2 FQNEAQ. Trimming removed 3 bases from V and 10 bases from J, with 12 bases in between. The CDR3 runs to 12 residues. CDR3 protein: CASSFTGGAAFF. The CDR3 region has the DNA TGTGCCAGCAGCTTTACCGGGGGAGCAGCTTTCTTT.

CDR3 sequence reads: CATSTTENTEAFF. CDR3 nucleotide sequence: TGTGCCACCAGCACAACAGAGAACACTGAAGCTTTCTTT. The chain employs TRBV15 and TRBJ1-1; D uncertain. This CDR3 is built from 13 residues. CDR1 LNHNV and CDR2 YYDKDF come from the germline V gene (reference sequence). V lost 4 bases and J 1 base, leaving 7 bases between the germline ends.

The chain joins TRBV11-1 to TRBJ1-2; D ambiguous. CDR3 size: 13 residues. The V gene's germline CDR1 is SGHAT and CDR2 FQDESV (reference sequence). Trimming removed 1 base from V and 4 bases from J, with 7 bases in between. This CDR3 is CASSLEEGYGYTF. The DNA of the CDR3 is TGTGCCAGCAGCTTAGAGGAGGGCTATGGCTACACCTTC.

The chain couples TRBV5-1 to TRBJ2-1; TRBD1 agrees at 12 bases. This CDR3 is built from 16 residues. The V gene's germline CDR1 is SGHRS and CDR2 YFSETQ. With 0 bases clipped from V and 6 bases from J, the junction kept 4 bases outside the gene matches. The CDR3 nucleotides are TGCGCCAGCAGCTTGGAAGGGACAGGGGGCTTCAATGAGCAGTTCTTC. It encodes CASSLEGTGGFNEQFF. Complete variable domain (other parts from reference TRBV5-1 and TRBJ2-1): KAGVTQTPRYLIKTRGQQVTLSCSPISGHRSVSWYQQTPGQGLQFLFEYFSETQRNKGNFPGRFSGRQFSNSRSEMNVSTLELGDSALYLCASSLEGTGGFNEQFFGPGTRLTVL.

This clone was detected a few times. This rearrangement joins TRBV4-3 to TRBJ1-2, with 7 nucleotides matching TRBD1. The CDR3 has 15 amino acids. CDR1 and CDR2 (germline): LGHNA, YSLEER. V gave up 0 bases and J gave up 5 bases; unmatched junction bases: 6. This CDR3 reads CASSQDPGTEYGYTF. CDR3 bases: TGCGCCAGCAGCCAAGACCCCGGGACAGAGTATGGCTACACCTTC.

In this sample, this clone turned up once. The V call is TRBV2, the J call TRBJ1-4; 10 bases fit TRBD1. J gave up 6 bases and V 6 bases, and 4 bases lay outside the gene matches. There are 14 residues in the CDR3. The germline V gene has CDR1 SNHLY and CDR2 FYNNEI. The CDR3 bases are TGTGCCAGCAGCAAGGACAGGGGGTATGAAAAACTGTTTTTT. Residues: CASSKDRGYEKLFF.

The chain joins TRBV19 to TRBJ1-1, with 7 bases that match TRBD1. CDR1 LNHDA and CDR2 SQIVND come from the germline V gene (reference sequence). The CDR3 extends over 13 amino acids. With V trimmed by 4 bases and J by 6 bases, 5 bases remained unmatched. This CDR3 is CASSTDRAPEAFF. CDR3 DNA sequence: TGTGCCAGTAGTACCGACAGGGCTCCTGAAGCTTTCTTT.

The rearrangement links TRBV24-1 to TRBJ2-1, with D possibly TRBD2 on 5 matching bases. CDR1 is KGHDR, CDR2 SFDVKD, per germline. The CDR3 is 15 residues long. V was clipped by 3 bases and J by 5 bases, with 13 bases between them. CDR3 nucleotides: TGTGCCACCAGTGATGCCCGGGATTGGGACAATGAGCAGTTCTTC. It specifies CATSDARDWDNEQFF.

This chain uses TRBV3-1 (or the pseudogene TRBV3-2) with TRBJ1-1; 8 bases are shared with TRBD1. CDR1 and CDR2 from the germline V gene are LGHDT and YNNKEL (reference sequence). This CDR3 contains 14 residues. With 5 bases clipped from V and 0 bases from J, the junction kept 2 bases outside the gene matches. This CDR3 is CASSIQGVNTEAFF. The CDR3 coding sequence is TGTGCCAGCAGCATACAGGGGGTGAACACTGAAGCTTTCTTT.

This clone was recorded at least ten times. V and J are TRBV5-1 and TRBJ2-1, with 12 bases identical to TRBD2. J was trimmed by 10 bases and V by 4 bases; bases with no gene match: 9. The germline V gene encodes CDR1 SGHRS and CDR2 YFSETQ. CDR3 length equals 15 residues. CDR3: CASSPSSGGAGEQFF. The CDR3 bases are TGCGCCAGCAGCCCTTCTAGCGGGGGGGCGGGCGAGCAGTTCTTC. Based on the CDR3 plus reference TRBV5-1 and TRBJ2-1, the full variable domain is KAGVTQTPRYLIKTRGQQVTLSCSPISGHRSVSWYQQTPGQGLQFLFEYFSETQRNKGNFPGRFSGRQFSNSRSEMNVSTLELGDSALYLCASSPSSGGAGEQFFGPGTRLTVL.

V usage is TRBV6-5 and J usage is TRBJ1-1, with D maybe TRBD1 (5 bases). Trimming removed 10 bases at V and 4 bases at J, with 22 bases between. The CDR3 loop spans 15 amino acids. Germline V CDR1 and CDR2: MNHEY, SVGAGI. In nucleotides, the CDR3 is TGTGCCACCCTCGGGGGGTGGGGATGGTCCACTGAAGCTTTCTTT. Its translation: CATLGGWGWSTEAFF.

The gene calls are TRBV6-5 and TRBJ1-2; no reliable D call. This CDR3 is built from 12 residues. Germline CDR1 MNHEY, CDR2 SVGAGI. Trimming shortened V by 6 bases and J by 1 base, and 6 bases separated the two germline ends. The CDR3 is CASRSFNYGYTF. For the CDR3, the DNA is TGTGCCAGCAGGTCCTTTAACTATGGCTACACCTTC.

The genes are TRBV4-1 and TRBJ1-2, with D perhaps matching TRBD1 (6 bases). Trimming cost V 1 base and J 8 bases, with 11 bases left between them. This CDR3 contains 13 residues. Germline V CDR1 and CDR2: MGHRA, YSYEKL. CDR3 region: CASSQGTGYGYTF. The CDR3 region has the DNA TGCGCCAGCAGCCAAGGTACAGGGTACGGCTACACCTTC.